This T cell receptor (beta chain) emerged from a study of T-cell reconstitution after alpha-beta-depleted transplantation in children. The study, taken as a whole, reports: The main origin of T-cell counts and diversity one year after transplant was newly produced T cells. At around two months after transplant, the alpha-beta T cells were reportedly derived from several hundred expanded clones that came from non-depleted graft cells.

In its sample, this clonotype was seen a few times. Antigen: not known. Unique molecular identifiers tagged the TCRbeta library. Via MiXCR, TCRdb re-called the PCR reads, giving one row per CDR3 protein. The sample includes roughly 420,000 distinct CDR3 sequences, roughly 15% of them seen just once. This CDR3 region has 16 residues. V lost 0 bases and J 9 bases, leaving 18 bases between the germline ends. This rearrangement joins TRBV12-3 or TRBV12-4 to TRBJ2-1, with D possibly being TRBD1 (6 bases). The clonotype originates from a boy under two years old who had a stem cell transplant for Wiskott-Aldrich syndrome, so the T cells may come from the graft donor. The material sequenced was PBMCs, mostly from graft donor cells, taken 360 days after TCRalphabeta/CD19-depleted stem cell transplant. The CDR3 sequence: CASSLALGGVRSEQFF. The CDR3 bases are TGTGCCAGCAGTTTAGCGCTAGGGGGTGTTAGGAGTGAGCAGTTCTTC.